This TCR beta chain was sequenced for a study of T cells after yellow fever vaccination (dated by TCRdb to between 2017 and 2020). Regarding the study in general: The SMART-Seq v4 Ultra Low Input RNA kit was used to prepare libraries from fractions with low cell numbers. Blood was collected at multiple timepoints before and after primary and secondary immunization, and bulk PBMC replicates and cell subsets were isolated. Two healthy male donors, one aged 18 to 29 and one aged 30 to 40 years, made up the cohort. To follow T-cell clones before and after primary and booster YFV17D yellow fever vaccination, bulk TCR alpha and beta repertoires were sequenced over time.

This clonotype was recorded many times. The clone's antigen remains unknown. The input lacks base qualities; no much larger clone sits a single base away. General study outcomes and caveats: After the booster, most of the clones that had expanded following primary vaccination were detected again (almost 98% of CD4 and roughly nine tenths of CD8), which suggests that memory was broadly maintained. The secondary T-cell response was found to be weaker but faster than the primary response, with a peak reached on day 5 rather than on day 15. Computational filtering was required because FACS-sorted repertoires could contain abundant contaminating clonotypes from the bulk population. A small fraction of clonotypes showed up in both the CD4 and CD8 compartments, probably as a result of convergent recombination. Because only a couple of donors were included in the study, the extent to which the findings can be generalized is limited.

TCR cDNA was made using 5'RACE template switching, a step that added a universal primer site and unique molecular identifiers. cDNA synthesis was primed from both the TCR alpha and TCR beta constant segments. Libraries were amplified in two PCR steps, with sample barcodes and sequencing adapters added in the second step. Libraries were sequenced on Illumina HiSeq 2500 (2x100 bp) or NovaSeq (2x150 bp). The original methods were these. Reads were demultiplexed and collapsed into UMI consensus sequences with MIGEC, and V(D)J alignment was performed with MiXCR. Clonotypes responding to the vaccine were identified with edgeR on replicate PBMC samples, with the criteria of FDR below 0.01 and a log2 fold change above 5 up to day 15. Bulk clonotypes were assigned CD4 or CD8 identity according to which sequenced CD4 or CD8 repertoire held them at higher abundance. The public reads were reanalyzed by TCRdb: fastp trimming at Q25, MiXCR alignment, in-frame beta chains only. For every CDR3 protein sequence, its rows merge into one entry that carries the most common genes and DNA. V and J calls and clone size were set by TCRdb, not the authors. Recorded for this sample are approximately 600,000 distinct CDR3 sequences; 10% to 15% of them occurred a single time. The top ten clonotypes cover under 15% of the sample.

The sample's treatment or condition, from its label and the paper: live attenuated yellow fever vaccine strain. Two biological replicates of bulk PBMCs were collected at each blood-draw timepoint. PBMCs were isolated from peripheral blood using a standard Ficoll-Paque protocol. RNA was extracted with TriZol from bulk PBMCs, CD4 and CD8 fractions, and dextramer-positive and dextramer-negative fractions. The source was PBMCs, collected on the day of the yellow fever booster vaccination. This clonotype originated in a young man who received the YFV17D yellow fever vaccine.

The nucleotide sequence reads as follows: TGCAGTGCTAGAGATGGTGCCGGGGGGATCGAGCAGTACTTC. Its translation is CSARDGAGGIEQYF. Rearrangement joined TRBV20-1 to TRBJ2-7; 7 bases in the junction line up with TRBD2. In the germline V gene (reference sequence), CDR1 corresponds to DFQATT and CDR2 to SNEGSKA. Here V drops 0 bases and J drops 6 bases, and the junction holds 8 bases not matched to any gene. The CDR3 runs 14 residues from the cysteine to the phenylalanine. The entry retains the CDR3 DNA only, 42 bases that are in frame from base 1.